The T cell receptor beta chain under discussion was sequenced for a study of shared clonotypes between healthy human individuals. For every subset, genomic DNA was evenly distributed across several immunoSEQ plates. The table came from immunoSEQ multiplex PCR; TCRdb's copy has only in-frame clones and leaves some out. The table lists hundreds of thousands of clones, less than 96% of them singletons. This CDR3 has 15 residues. The ends lost 2 bases at V and 1 base at J; junction bases unmatched: 1. Germline V gene data show CDR1 as MDHEN and CDR2 as SYDVKM. CD4+ cell separation produced CD45RA+ naive and CD45RA-negative memory subsets.

The clonotype originates from a woman in her 30s in good health. V gene TRBV28 combines with J gene TRBJ2-5; 10 nucleotides agree with TRBD1. The sequencing input was naive CD4+ T cells sorted from blood. The sample's subset: CD45RA+ positively selected. This CDR3 reads CASSLGTGAQETQYF. The CDR3 nucleotides read TGTGCCAGCAGTTTAGGGACAGGGGCCCAAGAGACCCAGTACTTC.